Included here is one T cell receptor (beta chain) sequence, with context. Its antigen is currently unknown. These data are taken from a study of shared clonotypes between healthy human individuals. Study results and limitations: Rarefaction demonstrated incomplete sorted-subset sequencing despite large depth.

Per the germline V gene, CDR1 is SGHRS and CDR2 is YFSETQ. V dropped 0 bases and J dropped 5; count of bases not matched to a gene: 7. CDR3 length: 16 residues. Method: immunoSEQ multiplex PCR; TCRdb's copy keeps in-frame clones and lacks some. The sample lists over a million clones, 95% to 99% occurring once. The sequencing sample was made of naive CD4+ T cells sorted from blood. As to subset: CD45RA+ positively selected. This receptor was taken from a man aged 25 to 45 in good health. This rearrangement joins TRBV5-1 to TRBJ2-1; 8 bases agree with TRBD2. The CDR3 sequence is CASSLVAVAGNNEQFF. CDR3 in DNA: TGCGCCAGCAGCTTGGTGGCGGTAGCGGGGAACAATGAGCAGTTCTTC.